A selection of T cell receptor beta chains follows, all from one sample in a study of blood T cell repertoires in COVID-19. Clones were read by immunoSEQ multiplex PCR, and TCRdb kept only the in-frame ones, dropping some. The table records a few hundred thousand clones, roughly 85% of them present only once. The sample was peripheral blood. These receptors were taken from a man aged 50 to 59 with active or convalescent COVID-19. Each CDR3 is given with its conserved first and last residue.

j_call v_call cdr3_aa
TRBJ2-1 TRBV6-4 CASSVAPPGEQFF
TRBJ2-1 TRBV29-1 CSGYQDNEQFF
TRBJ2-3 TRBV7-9 CASSPTSGAYTDTQYF
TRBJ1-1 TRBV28 CASSSQTGAFNTEAFF
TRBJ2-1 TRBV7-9 CASSEDGAYNEQFF
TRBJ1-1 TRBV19 CASKGQLNTEAFF
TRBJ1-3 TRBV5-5 CASTATWTGGHSGNTIYF
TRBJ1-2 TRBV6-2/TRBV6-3 CASSYFAGAGGYTF
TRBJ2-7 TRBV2 CASGTGGNYEQYF
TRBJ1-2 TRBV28 CASSYREGYTF
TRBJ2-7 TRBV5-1 CASSLGASGSNEQYF
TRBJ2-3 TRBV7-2 CASSLDGKGTDTQYF
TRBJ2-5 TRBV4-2 CASSQERGGSGRETQYF
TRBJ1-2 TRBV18 CASAPRTGDDGYTF
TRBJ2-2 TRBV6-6 CASSKPTGTGSGELFF
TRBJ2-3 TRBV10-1 CASSVGLASTDTQYF
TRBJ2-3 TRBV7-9 CASSRGGGSTDTQYF
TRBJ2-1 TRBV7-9 CASSLLAGAIAREEQFF
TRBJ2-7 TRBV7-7 CASRSQGASYEQYF
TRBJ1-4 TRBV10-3 CAISEPTSGSPREKLFF
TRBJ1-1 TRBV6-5 CASTRDRGLTEAFF
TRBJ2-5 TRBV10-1 CASSERLEGVSYF
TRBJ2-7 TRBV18 CASSLERGPAKLPTYEQYF
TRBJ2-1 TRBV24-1 CATSDPPQYEQFF
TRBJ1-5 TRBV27 CASSLLGQGAGQPQHF
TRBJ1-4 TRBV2 CASSRDRLNEKLFF
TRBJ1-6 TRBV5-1 CASSDSYNSPLHF
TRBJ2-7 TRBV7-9 CASSPGQGTEQYF
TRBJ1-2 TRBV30 CAWTGGLGYTF
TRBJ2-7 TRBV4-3 CASSHTPRDRGMWEQYF
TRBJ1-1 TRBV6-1 CASSEERRVRANTEAFF
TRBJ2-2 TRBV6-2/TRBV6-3 CASSHTGGRGTGELFF
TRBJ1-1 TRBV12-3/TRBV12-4 CASSRGVAQAFF
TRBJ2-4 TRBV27 CASSQTGGDIQYF
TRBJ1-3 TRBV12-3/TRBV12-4 CASRGGPGNTIYF
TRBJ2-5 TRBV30 CAWYGQGRETQYF
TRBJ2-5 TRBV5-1 CASSLEAGGRETQYF
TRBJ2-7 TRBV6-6 CASRRSGDSYEQYF
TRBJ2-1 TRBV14 CASSQPAREIDEQFF
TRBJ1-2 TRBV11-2 CASSSSLYGYTF
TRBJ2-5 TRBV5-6 CASRPSGRLQETQYF
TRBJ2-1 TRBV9 CASSASGTSGANEQFF
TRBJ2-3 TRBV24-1 CATSSGRGTDTQYF
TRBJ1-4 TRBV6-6 CASRRRTGSPLGEKLFF
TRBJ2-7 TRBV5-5 CASSSYYSGSYEQYF
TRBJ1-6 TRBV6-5 CATVAGWPNSPLHF
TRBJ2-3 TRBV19 CASSVSGPSTDTQYF
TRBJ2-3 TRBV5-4 CASSLVDFSDTQYF